The entry below describes one T cell receptor beta chain. No antigen is known for it. Within one base of it there is no much larger clone, and no base qualities were kept. This specimen comes from a study of OX40 agonist ivuxolimab in advanced cancers. Background for the entire study: The costimulatory receptor OX40 (CD134) was targeted by ivuxolimab, a fully human IgG2 agonistic monoclonal antibody. Peripheral TCRbeta sequencing was intended to test whether TCR sequence diversity was altered and clonal T-cell expansion was caused by ivuxolimab. Prior anti-PD-1, anti-PD-L1 or anti-CTLA-4 therapy was permitted, and checkpoint inhibitors had been received by 40% to 50% of dose-escalation patients. Partial responses occurred in three dose-escalation patients: two with cutaneous melanoma and one with hepatocellular carcinoma. The monotherapy dose-escalation portion (N of about 52 patients) of the phase I ivuxolimab trial is reported in the paper. Of the 50 or so patients in dose escalation, 19 had hepatocellular carcinoma, some 15 had melanoma, 9 had renal cell carcinoma and 9 had head and neck cancer. A male proportion of 82.7% and a mean age of 60 years, ranging from 23 to 79, were recorded for the dose-escalation cohort. Intravenous ivuxolimab was administered to patients every 2 weeks at six dose levels: 0.01, 0.1, 0.3, 1.5, 3 and 10 mg/kg.

Broad study findings and their caveats: Antigen specificity was not determined for the clonally expanded peripheral T cells. At doses from 0.1 to 3.0 mg/kg, clonal expansion was seen in both CD4+ and CD8+ blood T cells between baseline and week 6. Low levels of normalized T-cell clonal expansion were also seen in some nonresponding patients. In partial responders in the 0.1-3.0 mg/kg groups, normalized peripheral clonal expansion was found to be among the lowest, especially among CD8+ T cells. After ivuxolimab, more expanded clones were found on average in CD8+ T cells than in CD4+ T cells.

Patients with autoimmune disease history or receiving systemic immunosuppression were excluded from the trial. Peripheral blood for TCR sequencing was collected from all dose cohorts at baseline, on cycle 4 day 1, and on cycle 7 day 1. Samples were obtained from an open-label, multicenter, first-in-human phase I dose-escalation trial of ivuxolimab. Adults with locally advanced or metastatic melanoma, renal cell carcinoma, hepatocellular carcinoma or head and neck squamous cell carcinoma were enrolled in the trial. CD4+ and CD8+ T cells were sorted separately from peripheral blood before TCR sequencing. The CDR3 spans 15 residues, from the cysteine through the phenylalanine. Only the CDR3 portion is preserved as DNA: 45 bases, with reading frame beginning at the first base. CDR1 and CDR2 are drawn from the germline V gene (reference sequence): MNHEY, SMNVEV. V was cut back by 5 bases and J by 3 bases, leaving a gap of 14 bases between them.

Genomic DNA was isolated from the sorted cells so that the TCRbeta CDR3 region could be sequenced. The immunoSEQ Assay was used to sequence the TCRbeta CDR3 regions. As stored in TCRdb, this immuneACCESS dataset retains in-frame rearrangements with V and J assigned. A fraction of the clones does not appear; measured against another copy, unresolved V genes explain less than half of the discrepancy, and the remainder lacks a known reason. For this sample the table gives roughly 76,000 clones, of which about 85% were detected only once. The top ten constitute 3.1% of the sample. Material: CD4+ or CD8+ T cells sorted from blood, obtained in a trial of the OX40 agonist ivuxolimab. The V and J genes are TRBV27 and TRBJ1-5; 5 matching bases give a weak D call of TRBD1. The clonotype comes from an adult with an advanced solid tumor such as melanoma, head and neck, liver or kidney cancer. The bases are TGTGCCAGCAGTCCCGGGGCGTATGTCAATCAGCCCCAGCATTTT. This sequence encodes CASSPGAYVNQPQHF.